These 19 T cell receptor beta chains were sequenced from one sample in a study of spatial heterogeneity in lung cancer. Study observations and caveats: Tumoral mutation counts were tracked by counts of expanded intratumoral alpha and beta TCRs.

TCRdb called the 5' RACE reads again in MiXCR, with one record for every CDR3 protein. The data show 6,000 to 7,500 distinct CDR3 sequences, more than 13% seen once. Time point specified: sample taken at primary tumor resection. The antigens of these receptors remain unknown. Specimen: lung tumor tissue, collected at surgery. The source of these receptors is a male donor with early-stage non-small cell lung cancer.

On this clonotype itself: With the library built for alpha chains, this beta chain is off target and its frequency is not meaningful. The rearrangement joins TRBV30 to TRBJ1-2; D not resolved. V was pared by 0 bases and J by 1 base, with 12 bases between. The CDR3 runs 15 residues. The germline V gene has CDR1 GTSNPN and CDR2 SVGIG (reference sequence). The CDR3 reads CAWSVYRRSNYGYTF. The DNA of the CDR3 is TGTGCCTGGAGTGTATATCGACGGAGTAACTATGGCTACACCTTC.

Ten or more counts support this clonotype. This beta chain turned up in a library designed for alpha chains; as an off-target read, its abundance says little. The chain joins TRBV30 to TRBJ2-2; weak D call: TRBD1 (5 bases). Germline-derived CDR1 and CDR2 are GTSNPN and SVGIG (reference sequence). The CDR3 length is 16 residues. Between the trimmed V and J ends, which lost 2 bases and 4 bases, there was a span of 17 bases. The CDR3 region is CAWSSIRAGSTGELFF. CDR3 coding DNA: TGTGCCTGGAGTTCTATCAGGGCCGGTAGCACCGGGGAGCTGTTTTTT.

This clonotype is categorized as medium-sized. Being off target in a library aimed at alpha chains, this beta chain has a size of little meaning. The DNA for the CDR3 is TGTGCCAGTAGTATATCAGTGTACGGCTACACCTTC. Translated: CASSISVYGYTF. V gene TRBV19 combines with J gene TRBJ1-2; no clear D. The CDR3 totals 12 residues. Germline CDR1 is LNHDA and CDR2 is SQIVND (reference sequence). V lost 2 bases and J 8 bases, leaving 9 bases between the germline ends.

For this clonotype: Being off target in a library aimed at alpha chains, this beta chain has a size of little meaning. The V gene is TRBV7-2, the J gene TRBJ2-3, with TRBD2 matching 11 bases. The J call could be wrong; TRBJ2-5 is a better fit for the DNA end. Germline V gene sequence: CDR1 SGHTA, CDR2 FQGNSA. This CDR3 is 16 amino acids long. CDR3: CASSLGLAGGQETQYF. The CDR3 nucleotides are TGTGCCAGCAGCTTGGGGCTAGCGGGAGGACAAGAGACCCAGTACTTC.

By share of the sample, this clonotype is medium-sized. Within a library made for alpha chains, this beta chain is off target, and its count is uninformative. The chain links TRBV20-1 to TRBJ2-2, with a possible D match to TRBD1 (5 bases). The germline V gene encodes CDR1 DFQATT and CDR2 SNEGSKA (reference sequence). Between the trimmed V and J ends, which lost 3 bases and 6 bases, there was a span of 8 bases. CDR3 length: 12 amino acids. The CDR3 protein is CSASQGAGELFF. Written as DNA, the CDR3 is TGCAGTGCTAGTCAGGGCGCCGGGGAGCTGTTTTTT.

By sample fraction, this clonotype is medium-sized. This beta chain is an off-target read within a library intended for alpha chains, so its frequency means little. This chain links TRBV28 with TRBJ1-5; 8 bases align to TRBD1. Germline trimming cut 10 bases from V and 10 bases from J; bases unmatched to any gene: 9. The germline V gene has CDR1 MDHEN and CDR2 SYDVKM. This CDR3 has 12 amino acids. CDR3 DNA: TGTGCCACATGGACAGGGATCAAACCCCAGCATTTT. Translated: CATWTGIKPQHF.

Note on this clonotype: The library was designed around alpha chains, so this beta chain is a stray read whose abundance carries little weight. CDR3 protein: CASSLQEGGAESEQFF. CDR3 bases: TGTGCCAGCAGCCTCCAGGAGGGGGGGGCCGAAAGTGAGCAGTTCTTC. This chain connects TRBV4-2 to TRBJ2-1; D might be TRBD2 (7 bases). The CDR3 spans 16 residues. Germline loops: CDR1 LGHNA, CDR2 YNFKEQ. The ends were cut back, 4 bases at V and 9 bases at J, with 22 bases in the middle.

This clonotype has more than one count but fewer than ten. With the library built for alpha chains, this beta chain is off target and its frequency is not meaningful. The chain links TRBV12-3 or TRBV12-4 to TRBJ1-2, with TRBD1 matching 8 bases. V lost 5 bases and J lost 8; bases outside the gene matches: 7. This CDR3 contains 13 residues. This chain's CDR3 is CASSLSAGGGYTF. In DNA form, the CDR3 reads TGTGCCAGCAGTCTAAGTGCAGGGGGCGGCTACACCTTC.

By share, this clonotype counts as medium-sized (0.01 to 0.1%). As an off-target read in a library built for alpha chains, this beta chain has a frequency of little significance. The chain is built from TRBV29-1 and TRBJ1-1, with unresolved D. Looked up from germline, CDR1 is SQVTM and CDR2 is ANQGSEA. The CDR3 covers 13 residues. The CDR3, as DNA: TGCAGTCTTTGGGCGGGTGGGAACACTGAAGCTTTCTTT. Translation: CSLWAGGNTEAFF.

By its share, this clonotype is medium-sized. This beta chain lies outside the target of a library built for alpha chains; its clone size means little. This rearrangement joins TRBV7-9 to TRBJ2-2; D is perhaps TRBD1 (6 bases). The CDR3 is 21 residues long. The V and J ends lost 0 bases and 0 bases respectively, with 23 bases between them. Germline values: CDR1 SEHNR, CDR2 FQNEAQ (reference sequence). CDR3 sequence: CASSLAGYGQRTPSNTGELFF. CDR3 DNA sequence: TGTGCCAGCAGCTTAGCAGGTTACGGACAGCGCACCCCTTCGAACACCGGGGAGCTGTTTTTT.

This clonotype is classed as large. For a library built for alpha chains, this beta chain is a stray read; little rests on its size. The chain employs TRBV12-3 or TRBV12-4 and TRBJ1-6; the D gene is possibly TRBD1 (5 bases). Trimming shortened V by 7 bases and J by 7 bases, and 14 bases separated the two germline ends. The CDR3 consists of 14 residues. This CDR3 reads CASTWGTGNSPLHF. The CDR3 region has the DNA TGTGCCAGCACCTGGGGGACGGGCAATTCACCCCTCCACTTT.

A single count supports this clonotype. As an off-target read in a library built for alpha chains, this beta chain has a frequency of little significance. V usage is TRBV29-1 and J usage is TRBJ2-7; D call uncertain. The germline V gene has CDR1 SQVTM and CDR2 ANQGSEA. V was trimmed by 3 bases and J by 4 bases, leaving 13 bases between them. This CDR3 comprises 13 residues. CDR3 bases: TGCAGCGTTGAGTTGGCGGATCGATACGAGCAGTACTTC. Translating it yields CSVELADRYEQYF.

Comment on this clonotype: Within a library made for alpha chains, this beta chain is off target, and its count is uninformative. This sequence joins TRBV3-1 and TRBJ1-1, with 10 bases matching TRBD1. Germline trimming cut 5 bases from V and 4 bases from J; bases unmatched to any gene: 7. This CDR3 is 15 amino acids long. CDR1 LGHDT and CDR2 YNNKEL come from the germline V gene (reference sequence). The CDR3 here is CASSSRTGGGTEAFF. The DNA for the CDR3 is TGTGCCAGCAGCTCCAGGACAGGGGGGGGCACTGAAGCTTTCTTT.

This clonotype was observed at least ten times. Since it is a stray read in a library aimed at alpha chains, this beta chain has a size that is not meaningful. The V and J genes are TRBV5-1 and TRBJ2-2; D gene ambiguous. Germline values: CDR1 SGHRS, CDR2 YFSETQ. This CDR3 is 13 amino acids long. Trimming removed 2 bases from V and 3 bases from J, with 5 bases in between. This CDR3 reads CASSFRDTGELFF. The CDR3 nucleotides read TGCGCCAGCAGCTTCCGGGACACCGGGGAGCTGTTTTTT.

By frequency in the sample, this clonotype is medium-sized. This beta chain slipped into a library made for alpha chains as a stray read, so its size is not meaningful. This sequence joins TRBV29-1 and TRBJ1-1; 8 positions match TRBD1. The J segment lost 2 bases and the V segment lost 3 bases, leaving 8 bases of the junction unmatched. Germline CDR1 SQVTM, CDR2 ANQGSEA. There are 15 residues in the CDR3. The CDR3 spells CSVEIWTGSNTEAFF. The CDR3 DNA follows: TGCAGCGTTGAGATATGGACAGGGAGTAACACTGAAGCTTTCTTT.

This clonotype is medium-sized in the sample. Found in a library prepared for alpha chains, this beta chain is an off-target read, and its abundance has little meaning. The genes are TRBV11-3 and TRBJ1-6, with 9 bases matching TRBD1. Trimming cost V 5 bases and J 9 bases; bases outside gene matches: 8. Germline CDR1 is SGHNT and CDR2 is YENEEA. The CDR3 is 15 residues long. For the CDR3, the DNA is TGTGCCAGCAGCCCGGGACAGGGAGTAGGTTCACCCCTCCACTTT. Encoded protein: CASSPGQGVGSPLHF.

About this clonotype itself: Because this beta chain is a stray read in a library intended to capture alpha chains, its abundance should not be given much weight. V usage is TRBV5-1 and J usage is TRBJ2-7; TRBD1 is a possible D gene (5 bases). The germline gives CDR1 SGHRS, CDR2 YFSETQ. The V and J ends lost 0 bases and 2 bases respectively, with 9 bases between them. CDR3 length: 14 amino acids. CDR3 bases: TGCGCCAGCAGCTTGGTGGACACGGCCTACGAGCAGTACTTC. Translating gives CASSLVDTAYEQYF.

Details on this clonotype: This beta chain is a stray sequence in a library constructed for alpha chains; its clone size is not meaningful. The CDR3 nucleotides are TGTGCCACCAGTGATTCTTGGGGTAATTCACCCCTCCACTTT. This sequence encodes CATSDSWGNSPLHF. The V and J genes are TRBV24-1 and TRBJ1-6, with D unresolved. V was trimmed by 2 bases and J by 6 bases, leaving 7 bases between them. Germline V gene sequence: CDR1 KGHDR, CDR2 SFDVKD. The CDR3 runs 14 residues.

This clonotype is medium-sized. For a library built for alpha chains, this beta chain is a stray read; little rests on its size. V gene TRBV24-1 combines with J gene TRBJ2-2; no definite D call. V was pared by 7 bases and J by 4 bases, with 12 bases between. This CDR3 is 14 amino acids long. The germline V gene encodes CDR1 KGHDR and CDR2 SFDVKD. The CDR3 DNA sequence: TGTGCCACCAGCTTTACAGCGTCCACCGGGGAGCTGTTTTTT. Protein sequence: CATSFTASTGELFF.